This T cell receptor (beta chain) was observed in a study of blood T cell repertoires in COVID-19. As for the study in general: From the United States, Italy and Spain came samples of acute and convalescent COVID-19. T cells, B-cell-depleted T cells, or PBMCs supplied cDNA or gDNA.

The length of the CDR3 is 16 residues. Per germline, CDR1 LGHDT and CDR2 YNNKEL (reference sequence). V lost 5 bases, J lost 8 bases, and 13 bases stayed unmatched. In the original workflow: Counts of nucleated cells, estimated from reference gene primer amplification, were obtained. Profiling relied on immunoSEQ multiplex PCR, and the TCRdb table lists in-frame clones only, not all of them. Clone size and the V and J calls come from that table; the DNA yielded D and trimming. The profile shows approximately 50,000 clones, around 86% of them singletons. Material: peripheral blood. The clonotype originates from a man in his sixties or seventies with active COVID-19. V usage is TRBV3-1 (or the pseudogene TRBV3-2) and J usage is TRBJ2-1; TRBD2 matches 9 bases. This CDR3 reads CASSNVRAGGPDEQFF. The CDR3 DNA sequence: TGTGCCAGCAGCAATGTACGGGCGGGGGGGCCTGATGAGCAGTTCTTC.